These 29 T cell receptor beta chains originate from one sample sequenced in a study of blood T cell repertoires in COVID-19. Assay used: immunoSEQ multiplex PCR; TCRdb lists only in-frame clones, some missing. The sample yields about 270,000 clones, less than 85% seen once. What was sequenced was peripheral blood. The receptor source for this set is a woman aged 18-29 years with acute or convalescent COVID-19.

J is TRBJ1-5 and V is TRBV5-8, with 7 bases aligning to TRBD1. CDR3 size: 14 residues. Germline CDR1 reads SGHTS; CDR2 reads YDEGEE. Trimming cost V 4 bases and J 4 bases; bases outside gene matches: 5. The CDR3 loop reads CASSDRQGNQPQHF. Written as DNA, the CDR3 is TGTGCCAGCAGCGACAGACAGGGTAATCAGCCCCAGCATTTT. Full variable domain (rest looked up from reference TRBV5-8 and TRBJ1-5): EAGVTQSPTHLIKTRGQQATLRCSPISGHTSVYWYQQALGLGLQFLLWYDEGEERNRGNFPPRFSGRQFPNYSSELNVNALELEDSALYLCASSDRQGNQPQHFGDGTRLSIL.

A remark on this clone: Within the sample, other DNA sequences also encode this same CDR3. The CDR3 coding sequence is TGTGCCAGCAGCTTAGCCGGAGGAGAGAATCAGCCCCAGCATTTT. Residues: CASSLAGGENQPQHF. V gene TRBV7-9 combines with J gene TRBJ1-5; D gene unclear. V dropped 0 bases and J dropped 4 bases, with 10 bases sitting between them. The V gene's germline CDR1 is SEHNR and CDR2 FQNEAQ (reference sequence). The CDR3 is 15 residues long.

The chain has TRBV29-1 and TRBJ2-1, with D perhaps TRBD2 (6 bases). The CDR3 loop spans 14 amino acids. The V gene lost 6 bases and the J gene lost 4 bases, with 16 bases spanning the gap. CDR1 and CDR2 (germline): SQVTM, ANQGSEA. CDR3 nucleotide sequence: TGCAGCGTGTCAACGGGACTGGCTTACAATGAGCAGTTCTTC. This encodes CSVSTGLAYNEQFF.

This rearrangement joins TRBV6-5 to TRBJ2-7, with 8 bases that match TRBD1. Germline assignment: CDR1 MNHEY and CDR2 SVGAGI. The CDR3 length is 14 residues. V was clipped by 6 bases and J by 4 bases; unmatched bases: 8. The CDR3 sequence is CASSQTGDYYEQYF. The DNA of the CDR3 is TGTGCCAGCAGCCAGACAGGGGATTATTACGAGCAGTACTTC.

The gene calls are TRBV18 and TRBJ1-5; 8 positions agree with TRBD1. Germline trimming cut 6 bases from V and 3 bases from J; bases unmatched to any gene: 4. This CDR3 spans 14 amino acids. Germline V CDR1 and CDR2: KGHSH, LQKENI. CDR3 in DNA: TGTGCCAGCTCCACAGGGGGTCCCAATCAGCCCCAGCATTTT. Amino acid sequence: CASSTGGPNQPQHF.

For this clone: The same CDR3 can be traced to other DNA sequences in this sample. The CDR3 sequence: CASSLTAANYGYTF. In DNA, the CDR3 is TGCGCCAGCAGCTTGACCGCAGCTAACTATGGCTACACCTTC. The rearrangement uses TRBV5-1 and TRBJ1-2; D remains ambiguous. The CDR3 loop spans 14 amino acids. The germline CDR1 and CDR2 sequences are SGHRS and YFSETQ. V was trimmed by 1 base and J by 0 bases, leaving 7 bases between them.

The genes are TRBV9 and TRBJ2-7; 9 nucleotides align to TRBD1. Germline V gene data show CDR1 as SGDLS and CDR2 as YYNGEE. There are 14 residues in the CDR3. After removal of 4 bases from V and 4 bases from J, the junction contained 6 bases not matched to a gene. CDR3 sequence: CASSPGQGTYEQYF. Written as DNA, the CDR3 is TGTGCCAGCAGCCCTGGACAGGGGACTTACGAGCAGTACTTC.

In its sample, this clone was seen a few times. V usage is TRBV12-3 or TRBV12-4 and J usage is TRBJ2-1; no definite D call. The CDR3 has 13 residues. Trimming shortened V by 6 bases and J by 0 bases, and 6 bases separated the two germline ends. The DNA of the CDR3 is TGTGCCAGCAGCCCGTTCTCCTACAATGAGCAGTTCTTC. This encodes CASSPFSYNEQFF.

The chain joins TRBV18 to TRBJ1-4, with TRBD1 matching 8 bases. The CDR3 runs 14 residues. V dropped 6 bases and J dropped 7; count of bases not matched to a gene: 7. From germline, CDR1 is KGHSH and CDR2 LQKENI. The CDR3 DNA sequence: TGTGCCAGCTCCAGGGGGCAACTAGGTGAAAAACTGTTTTTT. Translating it yields CASSRGQLGEKLFF.

V usage is TRBV27 and J usage is TRBJ2-7; D is possibly TRBD2 (6 bases). Germline V gene data show CDR1 as MNHEY and CDR2 as SMNVEV (reference sequence). This CDR3 contains 14 residues. V gave up 2 bases and J gave up 3 bases, with 11 bases separating them. This CDR3 is CASSLGGLNYEQYF. The CDR3 coding sequence is TGTGCCAGCAGTTTAGGGGGACTGAACTACGAGCAGTACTTC.

CDR3 in amino acids: CASSSGARPQHF. CDR3 DNA: TGTGCCAGTAGCTCCGGAGCGCGGCCCCAGCATTTT. V is TRBV12-3 or TRBV12-4 and J is TRBJ1-5; D ambiguous. The V and J ends lost 9 bases and 9 bases respectively, with 15 bases between them. The CDR3 contains 12 residues.

This sequence joins TRBV29-1 and TRBJ2-5, with 8 bases lining up with TRBD1. CDR1 is SQVTM, CDR2 ANQGSEA, per germline. J was trimmed by 4 bases and V by 2 bases; bases with no gene match: 6. The length of the CDR3 is 14 residues. The CDR3 bases are TGCAGCGTTGAATCTCAGGGGGCTGGAGAGACCCAGTACTTC. Its translation: CSVESQGAGETQYF.

The genes are TRBV9 and TRBJ1-1, with D uncertain. The CDR3 extends over 13 amino acids. Germline loops: CDR1 SGDLS, CDR2 YYNGEE. V was trimmed by 3 bases and J by 4 bases, leaving 10 bases between them. CDR3 in amino acids: CASSEFPSTEAFF. In nucleotides, the CDR3 is TGTGCCAGCAGCGAGTTCCCCAGCACTGAAGCTTTCTTT.

The J gene is TRBJ2-1, the V gene TRBV5-1, with D possibly TRBD2 on 6 matching bases. Germline CDR1 reads SGHRS; CDR2 reads YFSETQ. The CDR3 loop spans 15 amino acids. The germline V and J ends were trimmed by 4 bases and 4 bases, with 15 bases remaining between them. This CDR3 is CASSGWFRGYNEQFF. The CDR3 coding sequence is TGCGCCAGCAGCGGGTGGTTTCGGGGGTACAATGAGCAGTTCTTC.

The chain is built from TRBV7-9 and TRBJ2-1; 11 positions match TRBD2. This CDR3 spans 16 amino acids. With V trimmed by 6 bases and J by 4 bases, 8 bases remained unmatched. From germline, CDR1 is SEHNR and CDR2 FQNEAQ (reference sequence). CDR3 bases: TGTGCCAGCAGTCTAACTAGCGGGGGTCCTTACAATGAGCAGTTCTTC. Translation: CASSLTSGGPYNEQFF.

V gene TRBV7-2 combines with J gene TRBJ2-7; TRBD1 matches at 7 bases. CDR3 length equals 15 residues. From germline, CDR1 is SGHTA and CDR2 FQGNSA. V dropped 2 bases and J dropped 2; count of bases not matched to a gene: 6. Here the CDR3 reads CASSLSSGQTYEQYF. The CDR3 DNA reads as TGTGCCAGCAGCTTAAGTTCGGGACAGACCTACGAGCAGTACTTC.

This clone was detected only a few times. CDR3: CASSMTSGSVHEQYF. The CDR3 nucleotides are TGTGCCAGCAGCATGACTAGCGGGAGCGTACACGAGCAGTACTTC. This chain connects TRBV7-2 to TRBJ2-7; 12 nucleotides align to TRBD2. The CDR3 has 15 residues. V lost 5 bases and J lost 5; bases outside the gene matches: 7. The germline CDR1 and CDR2 sequences are SGHTA and FQGNSA.

The chain combines TRBV19 with TRBJ1-4; weak D call: TRBD1 (5 bases). Looked up from germline, CDR1 is LNHDA and CDR2 is SQIVND (reference sequence). V gave up 8 bases and J gave up 6 bases, with 16 bases separating them. The CDR3 runs to 14 residues. In nucleotides, the CDR3 is TGTGCCAGTTCCGTCACGTGGGGCTATGAAAAACTGTTTTTT. Translating it yields CASSVTWGYEKLFF.

The chain couples TRBV5-1 to TRBJ2-5, with a weak D call TRBD1 (6 bases). V gave up 0 bases and J gave up 4 bases, with 13 bases separating them. Looked up from germline, CDR1 is SGHRS and CDR2 is YFSETQ. The CDR3 length is 15 residues. Here the CDR3 reads CASSLVRGRAETQYF. The DNA of the CDR3 is TGCGCCAGCAGCTTGGTCAGGGGTAGGGCAGAGACCCAGTACTTC.

V is TRBV7-2 and J is TRBJ2-1; D is unclear. Germline V CDR1 and CDR2: SGHTA, FQGNSA. V was cut by 1 base and J by 2 bases, with 12 bases left in between. This CDR3 comprises 16 residues. CDR3 in DNA: TGTGCCAGCAGCTTAGGGAGTCAGACTCCCTACAATGAGCAGTTCTTC. This encodes CASSLGSQTPYNEQFF.

The rearrangement links TRBV7-6 to TRBJ2-1; perhaps TRBD2 as D (5 bases). This CDR3 is 13 amino acids long. V shed 4 bases and J shed 4 bases, with 8 bases lying between them. Looked up from germline, CDR1 is SGHVS and CDR2 is FNYEAQ. The CDR3 loop reads CASSSSGYNEQFF. The DNA of the CDR3 is TGTGCCAGCAGCTCGAGCGGATACAATGAGCAGTTCTTC.

The chain couples TRBV9 to TRBJ2-5; 10 nucleotides match TRBD2. V dropped 1 base and J dropped 3; count of bases not matched to a gene: 6. The CDR3 sequence is 16 residues long. CDR1 and CDR2 (germline): SGDLS, YYNGEE. The CDR3 region has the DNA TGTGCCAGCAGCGTAAATACCGGGACTAGCGAAGAGACCCAGTACTTC. Encoded protein: CASSVNTGTSEETQYF.

This chain uses TRBV7-8 with TRBJ2-1, with 13 positions matching TRBD2. This CDR3 has 16 amino acids. Germline assignment: CDR1 SGHVS and CDR2 FQNEAQ. Unmatched junction bases numbered 10, after V lost 6 bases and J lost 8 bases. The CDR3: CASRTSGRSRSDEQFF. The CDR3 nucleotides read TGTGCCAGCAGGACTAGCGGGAGGTCCAGGTCAGATGAGCAGTTCTTC.

V usage is TRBV7-3 and J usage is TRBJ2-3, with 9 bases lining up with TRBD1. After removal of 5 bases from V and 3 bases from J, the junction contained 6 bases not matched to a gene. The germline V gene encodes CDR1 SGHTA and CDR2 FQGTGA. This CDR3 region has 15 residues. The CDR3 DNA sequence: TGTGCCAGCAGCACTGGACAGGGGACAACAGATACGCAGTATTTT. Amino acid sequence: CASSTGQGTTDTQYF.

This clone has a handful of counts. The chain employs TRBV11-2 and TRBJ2-1, with D perhaps matching TRBD1 (6 bases). Deletions cut 4 bases from V and 9 bases from J, with 16 bases between. Per the germline V gene, CDR1 is SGHAT and CDR2 is FQNNGV. The CDR3 spans 14 residues. Here the CDR3 reads CASSSQPDRLEQFF. CDR3 nucleotides: TGTGCCAGCAGCTCACAACCGGACAGACTTGAGCAGTTCTTC.

The CDR3 here is CASSYPGAPNTGELFF. CDR3 coding DNA: TGTGCCAGCAGTTACCCTGGGGCGCCGAACACCGGGGAGCTGTTTTTT. The chain joins TRBV6-2 or TRBV6-3 to TRBJ2-2, with D perhaps TRBD1 (5 bases). There are 16 residues in the CDR3. Germline V gene lookup returns CDR1 MNHEY and CDR2 SVGEGT. Deletions cut 2 bases from V and 0 bases from J, with 10 bases between.

V usage is TRBV5-4 and J usage is TRBJ2-3, with D possibly matching TRBD2 (6 bases). Trimming took off 4 bases at V and 6 bases at J, with 18 bases between the two ends. This CDR3 spans 15 amino acids. In germline, CDR1 is SGHNT, CDR2 YYREEE (reference sequence). CDR3 protein: CASSTGTTSSDTQYF. The CDR3 DNA reads TGTGCCAGCAGCACGGGCACGACTAGTTCTGATACGCAGTATTTT.

The CDR3 is CASSLGQQGGYTF. The CDR3, as DNA: TGTGCCAGCAGTTTGGGACAGCAAGGCGGCTACACCTTC. The genes are TRBV28 and TRBJ1-2; 7 bases line up with TRBD1. Germline CDR1 reads MDHEN; CDR2 reads SYDVKM. CDR3 length equals 13 residues. With V trimmed by 3 bases and J by 8 bases, 6 bases remained unmatched.

This clone was seen many times. The V call is TRBV6-6, the J call TRBJ1-5; 7 positions match TRBD1. The V and J ends lost 10 bases and 2 bases, in that order; junction bases with no gene match: 11. Germline assignment: CDR1 MNHNY and CDR2 SVGAGI (reference sequence). The CDR3 spans 15 residues. The DNA of the CDR3 is TGTGCCACCCAAGGACAGGCTGGGGGCAATCAGCCCCAGCATTTT. It is translated as CATQGQAGGNQPQHF.